The 13 T cell receptor beta chains listed next were all sequenced from one sample in a study of Tregs in tolerant kidney transplant recipients. Recipients received nonmyeloablative bone marrow transplants from related graft donors, with transient mixed chimerism. Some clones are missing from TCRdb's copy, which holds only in-frame ones; the method was immunoSEQ multiplex PCR. The sample yields tens of thousands of clones, more than 85% seen once. The source was CD4+ T cells from blood (PBMCs), collected 24 months after the transplant. All receptors come from a human patient who received a combined kidney and bone marrow transplant. Some T cells may arise from the graft donor.

V usage is TRBV6-9 and J usage is TRBJ2-5, with D possibly matching TRBD1 (6 bases). V dropped 9 bases and J dropped 2 bases, with 25 bases sitting between them. Germline lookup yields CDR1 MNHGY and CDR2 SVAAGI. This CDR3 spans 17 amino acids. As DNA, the CDR3 is TGTGCCAGGCCCTACCAGGGGTGCCCCATTATTCAAGAGACCCAGTACTTC. Translation gives CARPYQGCPIIQETQYF.

This clone appeared a few times. The gene calls are TRBV7-3 and TRBJ2-7, with a possible D match to TRBD2 (6 bases). The germline CDR1 and CDR2 sequences are SGHTA and FQGTGA. V lost 10 bases to trimming and J lost 5 bases, with 12 bases between them. The CDR3 is 11 residues long. The CDR3 is CAIIREDEQYF. The CDR3 DNA reads as TGTGCCATCATCAGGGAGGACGAGCAGTACTTC.

This clone was counted once. The chain recombines TRBV4-1 with TRBJ2-2, with TRBD2 matching 10 bases. The trim removed 1 base at V and 4 bases at J, leaving 9 bases unmatched. Germline lookup yields CDR1 MGHRA and CDR2 YSYEKL. The CDR3 consists of 18 residues. Here the CDR3 DNA reads TGCGCCAGCAGCCAAGTGGCTCTAGCGGGAGCCCTCACCGGGGAGCTGTTTTTT. Encoded protein: CASSQVALAGALTGELFF.

This chain links TRBV28 with TRBJ1-1, with 8 positions matching TRBD1. The germline V gene encodes CDR1 MDHEN and CDR2 SYDVKM. This CDR3 is built from 16 residues. V lost 5 bases and J lost 5; bases outside the gene matches: 13. The CDR3 spells CASSTGGARGSTEAFF. In nucleotides, the CDR3 is TGTGCCAGCAGTACAGGGGGGGCCAGGGGAAGTACTGAAGCTTTCTTT.

J is TRBJ2-7 and V is TRBV7-6; 7 positions agree with TRBD1. The CDR3 contains 14 residues. V was pared by 5 bases and J by 2 bases, with 6 bases of the junction left unmatched. Per germline, CDR1 SGHVS and CDR2 FNYEAQ. The CDR3 region is CASSPTTGTYEQYF. The CDR3 coding sequence is TGTGCCAGCAGCCCTACGACAGGGACCTACGAGCAGTACTTC.

The chain employs TRBV15 and TRBJ1-3; no definite D call. V gave up 8 bases and J gave up 4 bases, with 15 bases separating them. CDR3 length: 14 residues. Germline V CDR1 and CDR2: LNHNV, YYDKDF (reference sequence). DNA for the CDR3: TGTGCCACCGAGGGAATTGATTCGGGAAACACCATATATTTT. Translating gives CATEGIDSGNTIYF.

V gene TRBV5-1 combines with J gene TRBJ2-7, with D tentatively TRBD1 (5 bases). This CDR3 is built from 14 residues. V was clipped by 3 bases and J by 2 bases, with 12 bases between them. In germline, CDR1 is SGHRS, CDR2 YFSETQ. CDR3 in DNA: TGCGCCAGCAGCTCAGTGACAGCCGCCTACGAGCAGTACTTC. It specifies CASSSVTAAYEQYF.

The V and J genes are TRBV5-1 and TRBJ2-2, with a possible D match to TRBD1 (7 bases). Trimming took off 0 bases at V and 5 bases at J, with 11 bases between the two ends. Germline V gene lookup returns CDR1 SGHRS and CDR2 YFSETQ. The length of the CDR3 is 15 residues. CDR3 coding DNA: TGCGCCAGCAGCTTGGTGACAGGGAGGACCGGGGAGCTGTTTTTT. Translated, it gives CASSLVTGRTGELFF.

The chain joins TRBV5-8 to TRBJ2-7, with 12 bases identical to TRBD2. Germline values: CDR1 SGHTS, CDR2 YDEGEE. The CDR3 is made up of 16 amino acids. The trim removed 4 bases at V and 3 bases at J, leaving 8 bases unmatched. The CDR3 DNA reads TGTGCCAGCAGCCGAATGACTAGCGGGAGTATCTACGAGCAGTACTTC. This codes for CASSRMTSGSIYEQYF.

The chain carries TRBV28 and TRBJ1-2; TRBD1 matches at 7 bases. CDR1 is MDHEN and CDR2 is SYDVKM in the germline V gene. The J segment lost 3 bases and the V segment lost 8 bases, leaving 9 bases of the junction unmatched. The CDR3 consists of 14 residues. Here the CDR3 reads CASVSGGTDYGYTF. The CDR3 nucleotides read TGTGCCAGCGTTTCAGGCGGGACAGACTATGGCTACACCTTC.

This clone was counted only a few times. The chain recombines TRBV19 with TRBJ1-2, with D possibly matching TRBD1 (5 bases). Trimming left V 0 bases short and J 6 bases short, with 14 bases between. There are 15 residues in the CDR3. Germline V gene lookup returns CDR1 LNHDA and CDR2 SQIVND (reference sequence). CDR3 DNA sequence: TGTGCCAGTAGTATAGATCTATCAGGGTACGATGGCTACACCTTC. This translates into CASSIDLSGYDGYTF.

The chain employs TRBV5-1 and TRBJ2-7, with 8 bases that match TRBD2. With 1 base clipped from V and 6 bases from J, the junction kept 12 bases outside the gene matches. Germline CDR1 reads SGHRS; CDR2 reads YFSETQ. The CDR3 is 16 residues long. As DNA, the CDR3 is TGCGCCAGCAGCTTGTCTACCGGGGGGGGAGGGGCCGAGCAGTACTTC. Protein product: CASSLSTGGGGAEQYF. Based on the CDR3 plus reference TRBV5-1 and TRBJ2-7, the full variable domain is KAGVTQTPRYLIKTRGQQVTLSCSPISGHRSVSWYQQTPGQGLQFLFEYFSETQRNKGNFPGRFSGRQFSNSRSEMNVSTLELGDSALYLCASSLSTGGGGAEQYFGPGTRLTVT.

The chain is built from TRBV27 and TRBJ1-1; perhaps TRBD1 as D (5 bases). Looked up from germline, CDR1 is MNHEY and CDR2 is SMNVEV (reference sequence). V was pared by 4 bases and J by 6 bases, with 9 bases between. This CDR3 spans 12 amino acids. As DNA, the CDR3 is TGTGCCAGCAGTTGGGGCACGGCTGAAGCTTTCTTT. Translating it yields CASSWGTAEAFF.